This T cell receptor beta chain was retrieved from a study of OX40 agonist ivuxolimab in advanced cancers. Study-wide results and limits: With doses of 0.1 to 3.0 mg/kg, CD4+ and CD8+ blood T cells had undergone clonal expansion by week 6. Partial responders treated at 0.1-3.0 mg/kg exhibited clonal expansion among the lowest measured.

Generated by immunoSEQ multiplex PCR, the TCRdb table keeps only in-frame clones and is missing some. The sample has roughly 100,000 clones, approximately 92% seen once. Regarding this clone: Its antigen is not known.

CDR3 length: 14 residues. The V end lost 6 bases, the J end lost 0 bases, and 12 bases lay between the germline ends. Germline loops: CDR1 SGHDT, CDR2 YYEEEE. The chain combines TRBV5-6 with TRBJ1-1, with unresolved D. This specimen consisted of CD4+ or CD8+ T cells sorted from blood, obtained in a trial of the OX40 agonist ivuxolimab. The receptor was isolated from an adult with an advanced solid tumor such as melanoma, head and neck, liver or kidney cancer. CDR3 DNA sequence: TGTGCCAGCACCCTGGGAGGAATGAACACTGAAGCTTTCTTT. This sequence encodes CASTLGGMNTEAFF.